These 27 T cell receptor beta chains came from one sample sequenced in a study of T cells in Graves' hyperthyroidism and ophthalmopathy. The source material, RNA transcripts, was used to amplify TCR beta CDR3 regions. An initial round of RT-PCR targeting the TCR CDR3 relied on the HTBI primer set. One entry per CDR3 protein, called by TCRdb with MiXCR from the multiplex PCR reads. Here the sample spans some 560,000 distinct CDR3 sequences, 14% being singletons. The sequencing input was blood. The receptors here all came from a woman aged 40-49 years with Graves' hyperthyroidism.

This clonotype was seen more than once but under ten times. The chain uses TRBV4-1 and TRBJ2-1, with D possibly TRBD2 on 6 matching bases. In germline, CDR1 is MGHRA, CDR2 YSYEKL. Deletions cut 0 bases from V and 0 bases from J, with 18 bases between. The CDR3 covers 19 residues. This chain's CDR3 is CASSQDRPSATSSYNEQFF. CDR3 coding DNA: TGCGCCAGCAGCCAAGATCGCCCTAGCGCGACCAGCTCCTACAATGAGCAGTTCTTC.

This clonotype was seen repeatedly, ten times or more. The rearrangement joins TRBV5-1 to TRBJ2-1; 12 positions match TRBD1. Germline-derived CDR1 and CDR2 are SGHRS and YFSETQ. The length of the CDR3 is 19 residues. J lost 0 bases, V lost 4 bases, and 11 bases had no gene match. CDR3: CASSIGTGGSLSSYNEQFF. The CDR3, as DNA: TGCGCCAGCAGCATTGGGACAGGGGGCAGTTTGAGCTCCTACAATGAGCAGTTCTTC. Drawing the rest from reference TRBV5-1 and TRBJ2-1, the complete variable domain is KAGVTQTPRYLIKTRGQQVTLSCSPISGHRSVSWYQQTPGQGLQFLFEYFSETQRNKGNFPGRFSGRQFSNSRSEMNVSTLELGDSALYLCASSIGTGGSLSSYNEQFFGPGTRLTVL.

Ten or more counts support this clonotype. This chain uses TRBV28 with TRBJ2-2; no firm D call. In germline, CDR1 is MDHEN, CDR2 SYDVKM. Trimming left V 6 bases short and J 9 bases short, with 11 bases between. The CDR3 runs to 12 residues. The CDR3 spells CASSPGPRELFF. CDR3 sequence (DNA): TGTGCCAGCAGCCCCGGTCCAAGGGAGCTGTTTTTT.

This clonotype showed up many times. This rearrangement joins TRBV3-1 to TRBJ2-3; 10 bases are a match to TRBD2. This CDR3 is 17 amino acids long. Per the germline V gene, CDR1 is LGHDT and CDR2 is YNNKEL (reference sequence). The trim removed 0 bases at V and 2 bases at J, leaving 5 bases unmatched. In DNA, the CDR3 is TGTGCCAGCAGCCAAGATCCAGCGGGAGGGAACACAGATACGCAGTATTTT. It specifies CASSQDPAGGNTDTQYF.

This clonotype occurred many times. CDR3 nucleotide sequence: TGTGCCAGCAGTGACCCCAGGGGATCGGACTATGGCTACACCTTC. This gives the protein CASSDPRGSDYGYTF. The chain uses TRBV6-1 and TRBJ1-2; D is possibly TRBD1 (6 bases). V was clipped by 3 bases and J by 3 bases, with 14 bases between them. This CDR3 comprises 15 residues. Looked up from germline, CDR1 is MNHNS and CDR2 is SASEGT.

This sequence joins TRBV12-3 or TRBV12-4 and TRBJ2-2, with 7 positions matching TRBD2. This CDR3 is built from 17 residues. Trimming removed 7 bases from V and 4 bases from J; junction bases left unmatched: 15. CDR3 region: CASTPMGGPGGTGELFF. CDR3 bases: TGTGCCAGCACCCCCATGGGGGGTCCGGGGGGCACCGGGGAGCTGTTTTTT.

This sequence joins TRBV14 and TRBJ2-7, with 8 bases identical to TRBD1. Trimming cost V 4 bases and J 4 bases; bases outside gene matches: 9. This CDR3 comprises 15 residues. The germline gives CDR1 SGHDN, CDR2 FVKESK. The CDR3 DNA reads TGTGCCAGCAGCCCCGGGACAGGTAAAGTTTACGAGCAGTACTTC. This encodes CASSPGTGKVYEQYF.

The sample holds a few counts of this clonotype. The CDR3 region is CSAIMDGVYGYTF. Written as DNA, the CDR3 is TGCAGTGCTATAATGGACGGGGTCTATGGCTACACCTTC. This chain connects TRBV20-1 to TRBJ1-2; D remains ambiguous. Germline V gene data show CDR1 as DFQATT and CDR2 as SNEGSKA (reference sequence). Between the trimmed V and J ends, which lost 4 bases and 4 bases, there was a span of 13 bases. There are 13 residues in the CDR3.

In its sample, this clonotype was seen a few times. The chain is built from TRBV10-3 and TRBJ1-5, with TRBD1 matching over 9 bases. CDR1 is ENHRY, CDR2 SYGVKD, per germline. The junction had 2 bases not matched to a gene; V was cut back by 6 bases and J by 2 bases. The CDR3 spans 14 residues. CDR3 DNA: TGTGCCATCAGGGGACAGGGAGGCAATCAGCCCCAGCATTTT. Encoded protein: CAIRGQGGNQPQHF.

This clonotype was counted only a few times. V and J are TRBV10-3 and TRBJ2-7; 10 bases are a match to TRBD2. There are 14 residues in the CDR3. The germline CDR1 and CDR2 sequences are ENHRY and SYGVKD. With V trimmed by 9 bases and J by 0 bases, 5 bases remained unmatched. The DNA of the CDR3 is TGTGCCATTAGGGGGACTAGCGACTCCTACGAGCAGTACTTC. Encoded protein: CAIRGTSDSYEQYF.

The chain joins TRBV7-3 to TRBJ2-3, with D unresolved. This CDR3 is 17 amino acids long. Germline lookup yields CDR1 SGHTA and CDR2 FQGTGA. V was cut by 5 bases and J by 2 bases, with 20 bases left in between. CDR3: CASSQVLTREVTDTQYF. In DNA form, the CDR3 reads TGTGCCAGCAGCCAGGTCCTAACGCGAGAGGTCACAGATACGCAGTATTTT.

This clonotype was counted many times. The chain links TRBV2 to TRBJ1-2; 9 bases match TRBD1. The CDR3 runs to 14 residues. After removal of 6 bases from V and 6 bases from J, the junction contained 8 bases not matched to a gene. Germline values: CDR1 SNHLY, CDR2 FYNNEI. CDR3 nucleotides: TGTGCCAGCAGCGCCGAGACAGGGGGGAATGGCTACACCTTC. Translating it yields CASSAETGGNGYTF.

There are a few counts of this clonotype. The CDR3 is CASSPQGVPTSNQPQHF. Here the CDR3 DNA reads TGTGCCAGCAGCCCTCAGGGGGTTCCCACTAGCAATCAGCCCCAGCATTTT. The rearrangement joins TRBV6-1 to TRBJ1-5; 7 bases are a match to TRBD1. This CDR3 comprises 17 residues. Germline CDR1 is MNHNS and CDR2 is SASEGT. Trimming cost V 6 bases and J 0 bases; bases outside gene matches: 11.

This clonotype was detected many times. CDR3 sequence: CASSSGTGASRLQHF. For the CDR3, the DNA is TGTGCCAGCAGTTCCGGGACAGGGGCCTCCCGGCTCCAGCATTTT. The chain combines TRBV12-3 or TRBV12-4 with TRBJ1-5, with 10 bases that match TRBD1. After removal of 4 bases from V and 12 bases from J, the junction contained 12 bases not matched to a gene. CDR3 length: 15 residues.

This clonotype was detected ten times or more. The chain employs TRBV5-1 and TRBJ1-5; TRBD1 matches 8 bases. Per germline, CDR1 SGHRS and CDR2 YFSETQ. V was clipped by 2 bases and J by 7 bases; unmatched bases: 5. The CDR3 is made up of 14 amino acids. CDR3 in amino acids: CASSLSTGVQPQHF. The CDR3 nucleotides are TGCGCCAGCAGCTTATCGACAGGGGTACAGCCCCAGCATTTT.

This clonotype came up many times. The gene calls are TRBV3-1 and TRBJ2-2; no reliable D call. CDR1 LGHDT and CDR2 YNNKEL come from the germline V gene (reference sequence). V shed 5 bases and J shed 7 bases, with 8 bases lying between them. The length of the CDR3 is 12 residues. The CDR3 here is CASSANDGELFF. CDR3 bases: TGTGCCAGCAGCGCAAACGACGGGGAGCTGTTTTTT.

CDR3 protein: CATDAGTGELFF. In nucleotides, the CDR3 is TGCGCCACTGACGCGGGGACCGGGGAGCTGTTTTTT. The chain is built from TRBV5-1 and TRBJ2-2; a weak D match, TRBD2 (6 bases). V was clipped by 9 bases and J by 5 bases, with 11 bases between them. Germline V gene sequence: CDR1 SGHRS, CDR2 YFSETQ. The CDR3 consists of 12 residues.

This clonotype was detected many times. The chain employs TRBV29-1 and TRBJ2-7; D might be TRBD1 (6 bases). CDR3 size: 15 residues. V dropped 6 bases and J dropped 0 bases, with 18 bases sitting between them. The germline CDR1 and CDR2 sequences are SQVTM and ANQGSEA. CDR3: CSVWDNPTGSYEQYF. The CDR3 bases are TGCAGCGTCTGGGACAACCCCACCGGCTCCTACGAGCAGTACTTC.

This sequence joins TRBV24-1 and TRBJ2-2, with D possibly TRBD2 on 6 matching bases. This CDR3 spans 16 amino acids. V lost 4 bases to trimming and J lost 4 bases, with 15 bases between them. Germline V CDR1 and CDR2: KGHDR, SFDVKD. CDR3 in amino acids: CATSDPGDASTGELFF. The DNA for the CDR3 is TGTGCCACCAGTGACCCGGGAGACGCGAGCACCGGGGAGCTGTTTTTT.

This clonotype turned up a few times. The chain links TRBV19 to TRBJ2-1, with 9 positions matching TRBD2. This CDR3 is 17 amino acids long. From germline, CDR1 is LNHDA and CDR2 SQIVND (reference sequence). Trimming removed 7 bases from V and 1 base from J; junction bases left unmatched: 11. In nucleotides, the CDR3 is TGTGCCAGTACCCGTTACCCACTAGCGGGTTCCTACAATGAGCAGTTCTTC. Its protein product is CASTRYPLAGSYNEQFF.

The genes are TRBV10-3 and TRBJ2-1; D is ambiguous. Deletions cut 4 bases from V and 5 bases from J, with 6 bases between. CDR1 and CDR2 (germline): ENHRY, SYGVKD. The length of the CDR3 is 12 residues. CDR3 DNA: TGTGCCATCAGTGGGATAAACAATGAGCAGTTCTTC. Protein sequence: CAISGINNEQFF.

This clonotype appeared many times. V gene TRBV5-1 combines with J gene TRBJ2-7, with 8 bases identical to TRBD1. V lost 4 bases, J lost 0 bases, and 6 bases stayed unmatched. Germline-derived CDR1 and CDR2 are SGHRS and YFSETQ. This CDR3 has 15 amino acids. CDR3 DNA: TGCGCCAGCAGCCCTCGGACAGGGAACTCCTACGAGCAGTACTTC. The encoded protein is CASSPRTGNSYEQYF.

This clonotype was picked up many times. The gene calls are TRBV3-1 and TRBJ2-7, with 7 bases lining up with TRBD1. The V and J ends lost 5 bases and 3 bases, in that order; junction bases with no gene match: 7. CDR1 is LGHDT and CDR2 is YNNKEL in the germline V gene (reference sequence). The CDR3 is 14 residues long. CDR3 residues: CASSFQTGIYEQYF. In nucleotides, the CDR3 is TGTGCCAGCAGCTTCCAGACAGGGATCTACGAGCAGTACTTC.

This clonotype has a count of ten or more. The chain is built from TRBV7-2 and TRBJ1-1, with D possibly matching TRBD1 (6 bases). The germline gives CDR1 SGHTA, CDR2 FQGNSA. CDR3 length equals 13 residues. The V gene lost 4 bases and the J gene lost 6 bases, with 12 bases spanning the gap. CDR3 coding DNA: TGTGCCAGCAGCTACAGGGTTTTTGCTGAAGCTTTCTTT. Translated: CASSYRVFAEAFF.

This clonotype occurred a few times. The V and J genes are TRBV5-5 and TRBJ2-7, with D possibly TRBD1 on 6 matching bases. V gave up 2 bases and J gave up 0 bases, with 12 bases separating them. The germline gives CDR1 SGHKS, CDR2 YYEKEE (reference sequence). The CDR3 is made up of 15 amino acids. The CDR3 here is CASSLRDTFSYEQYF. For the CDR3, the DNA is TGTGCCAGCAGCTTACGGGACACTTTCTCCTACGAGCAGTACTTC. Using reference TRBV5-5 and TRBJ2-7 for the parts outside the CDR3, the full variable domain is DAGVTQSPTHLIKTRGQQVTLRCSPISGHKSVSWYQQVLGQGPQFIFQYYEKEERGRGNFPDRFSARQFPNYSSELNVNALLLGDSALYLCASSLRDTFSYEQYFGPGTRLTVT.

The rearrangement joins TRBV24-1 to TRBJ1-2, with D perhaps matching TRBD1 (6 bases). The germline V gene has CDR1 KGHDR and CDR2 SFDVKD. V was clipped by 4 bases and J by 7 bases, with 12 bases between them. The CDR3 totals 13 residues. CDR3 DNA: TGTGCCACCAGTGACGGGGGCCTGGGTGGCTACACCTTC. Translated: CATSDGGLGGYTF.

This clonotype was seen a few times. V usage is TRBV29-1 and J usage is TRBJ2-1, with TRBD1 as a possible D gene (7 bases). The CDR3 extends over 12 amino acids. Between the trimmed V and J ends, which lost 2 bases and 12 bases, there was a span of 14 bases. The V gene's germline CDR1 is SQVTM and CDR2 ANQGSEA. CDR3 nucleotide sequence: TGCAGCGTTGAAACGGGAGACAGGGTGCAGTTCTTC. Its protein product is CSVETGDRVQFF.